This entry lists 13 T cell receptor beta chains sequenced from one sample in a study of cytotoxic CD8 clonotypes in ibrutinib-treated CLL. Only in-frame clones appear in the TCRdb table, and some are missing; sequencing was by immunoSEQ multiplex PCR. The data show roughly 30,000 clones, around 76% seen once. The specimen was PBMCs, collected after 36 months of ibrutinib treatment. These receptors originate from a human donor with chronic lymphocytic leukemia.

V gene TRBV10-3 combines with J gene TRBJ1-1, with D maybe TRBD1 (6 bases). The germline CDR1 and CDR2 sequences are ENHRY and SYGVKD. CDR3 size: 12 residues. Trimming took 9 bases from V and 6 from J, leaving 14 bases between them. CDR3: CAMKGGEAEAFF. The DNA of the CDR3 is TGTGCCATGAAAGGGGGTGAGGCTGAAGCTTTCTTT.

This clone was counted only a few times. The chain links TRBV7-9 to TRBJ1-6; weak D call: TRBD1 (5 bases). The length of the CDR3 is 15 residues. Trimming stripped 1 base from V and 11 bases from J, with 15 bases between. The V gene's germline CDR1 is SEHNR and CDR2 FQNEAQ (reference sequence). The CDR3 here is CASSLGGRILPPLHF. The CDR3 DNA reads as TGTGCCAGCAGCTTAGGGGGACGGATTTTACCACCCCTCCACTTT. Based on the CDR3 plus reference TRBV7-9 and TRBJ1-6, the full variable domain is DTGVSQNPRHKITKRGQNVTFRCDPISEHNRLYWYRQTLGQGPEFLTYFQNEAQLEKSRLLSDRFSAERPKGSFSTLEIQRTEQGDSAMYLCASSLGGRILPPLHFGNGTRLTVT.

This clone was found once. The chain combines TRBV14 with TRBJ2-3; perhaps TRBD1 as D (7 bases). The CDR3 length is 18 residues. CDR1 and CDR2 from the germline V gene are SGHDN and FVKESK. Trimming stripped 1 base from V and 2 bases from J, with 19 bases between. CDR3 loop: CASSQAWGGGGHTDTQYF. The DNA of the CDR3 is TGTGCCAGCAGCCAAGCGTGGGGAGGAGGGGGCCACACAGATACGCAGTATTTT.

This chain connects TRBV5-6 to TRBJ2-7; TRBD2 aligns across 7 bases. Germline V gives CDR1 SGHDT, CDR2 YYEEEE. The CDR3 extends over 16 amino acids. Trimming cost V 0 bases and J 4 bases; bases outside gene matches: 10. The CDR3 loop reads CASSLAAPGGSYEQYF. The CDR3 DNA follows: TGTGCCAGCAGCTTGGCGGCCCCGGGAGGCTCATACGAGCAGTACTTC.

This chain uses TRBV6-4 with TRBJ2-1, with 13 bases lining up with TRBD2. The germline CDR1 and CDR2 sequences are MRHNA and SNTAGT. Trimming took 6 bases from V and 10 from J; bases not matched to a gene: 12. There are 16 residues in the CDR3. The CDR3 here is CASSPNPGTSGKEQFF. The CDR3 nucleotides are TGTGCCAGCAGCCCCAATCCCGGGACTAGCGGGAAGGAGCAGTTCTTC.

The chain couples TRBV18 to TRBJ1-3; TRBD1 agrees at 7 bases. Trimming removed 4 bases from V and 2 bases from J; junction bases left unmatched: 5. CDR1 KGHSH and CDR2 LQKENI come from the germline V gene. This CDR3 comprises 15 residues. The CDR3 region is CASSLQTGAGNTIYF. In DNA form, the CDR3 reads TGTGCCAGCTCACTTCAAACAGGGGCTGGAAACACCATATATTTT. Variable domain in full (rest from reference TRBV18 and TRBJ1-3): NAGVMQNPRHLVRRRGQEARLRCSPMKGHSHVYWYRQLPEEGLKFMVYLQKENIIDESGMPKERFSAEFPKEGPSILRIQQVVRGDSAAYFCASSLQTGAGNTIYFGEGSWLTVV.

The rearrangement joins TRBV5-8 to TRBJ1-3; D ambiguous. CDR1 is SGHTS, CDR2 YDEGEE, per germline. The V gene lost 4 bases and the J gene lost 0 bases, with 20 bases spanning the gap. The CDR3 has 18 residues. CDR3 in amino acids: CASSTGSYLYYSGNTIYF. DNA of the CDR3: TGTGCCAGCAGCACCGGGTCTTACTTATACTACTCTGGAAACACCATATATTTT. Full variable domain (remainder filled in from reference TRBV5-8 and TRBJ1-3): EAGVTQSPTHLIKTRGQQATLRCSPISGHTSVYWYQQALGLGLQFLLWYDEGEERNRGNFPPRFSGRQFPNYSSELNVNALELEDSALYLCASSTGSYLYYSGNTIYFGEGSWLTVV.

This clone has a handful of counts. This chain links TRBV7-9 with TRBJ1-2, with D possibly matching TRBD1 (6 bases). Trimming took 1 base from V and 8 from J, leaving 14 bases between them. The length of the CDR3 is 14 residues. CDR1 SEHNR and CDR2 FQNEAQ come from the germline V gene (reference sequence). The CDR3 coding sequence is TGTGCCAGCAGCTTAGTCCGGGGGCAGGAGGGCTACACCTTC. Residues: CASSLVRGQEGYTF. Full variable domain (missing parts from reference TRBV7-9 and TRBJ1-2): DTGVSQNPRHKITKRGQNVTFRCDPISEHNRLYWYRQTLGQGPEFLTYFQNEAQLEKSRLLSDRFSAERPKGSFSTLEIQRTEQGDSAMYLCASSLVRGQEGYTFGSGTRLTVV.

In this sample, this clone turned up a few times. The CDR3 DNA reads as TGCGCCAGCAGCCAAGATGGGAACACCTTCTACGAGCAGTACTTC. Encoded protein: CASSQDGNTFYEQYF. V usage is TRBV4-1 and J usage is TRBJ2-7, with D unresolved. Germline CDR1 and CDR2: MGHRA and YSYEKL. V dropped 0 bases and J dropped 3 bases, with 12 bases sitting between them. This CDR3 contains 15 residues.

V is TRBV27 and J is TRBJ1-5, with D possibly matching TRBD1 (6 bases). CDR1 and CDR2 from the germline V gene are MNHEY and SMNVEV (reference sequence). The CDR3 sequence is 18 residues long. The V gene lost 5 bases and the J gene lost 2 bases, with 22 bases spanning the gap. CDR3 in amino acids: CASSPSDSLSTGNQPQHF. The CDR3 DNA follows: TGTGCCAGCAGTCCTTCGGACAGTCTCTCCACGGGCAATCAGCCCCAGCATTTT.

This clone appeared a few times. The chain combines TRBV5-1 with TRBJ2-3, with D perhaps given as TRBD1 or TRBD2 (6 bases each). Germline CDR1 is SGHRS and CDR2 is YFSETQ. Trimming shortened V by 2 bases and J by 1 base, and 14 bases separated the two germline ends. The CDR3 contains 16 residues. CDR3 residues: CASSLTGTQGTDTQYF. Here the CDR3 DNA reads TGCGCCAGCAGCTTAACAGGGACTCAGGGCACAGATACGCAGTATTTT. Together with reference TRBV5-1 and TRBJ2-3, the CDR3 gives the full variable domain: KAGVTQTPRYLIKTRGQQVTLSCSPISGHRSVSWYQQTPGQGLQFLFEYFSETQRNKGNFPGRFSGRQFSNSRSEMNVSTLELGDSALYLCASSLTGTQGTDTQYFGPGTRLTVL.

V usage is TRBV4-2 and J usage is TRBJ2-1, with 7 bases fitting TRBD1. Trimming cost V 0 bases and J 3 bases; bases outside gene matches: 11. CDR3 length: 18 amino acids. CDR1 and CDR2 (germline): LGHNA, YNFKEQ. CDR3 sequence: CASSQDLQQGTSYNEQFF. CDR3 nucleotide sequence: TGTGCCAGCAGCCAAGATCTGCAACAGGGGACGAGCTACAATGAGCAGTTCTTC.

In regard to this clone: Its ends do not fully match the called genes, so a read error is possible. The chain has TRBV11-2 and TRBJ2-7; D is uncertain. This CDR3 spans 13 amino acids. CDR1 and CDR2 from the germline V gene are SGHAT and FQNNGV. The CDR3 DNA reads as TGTGCCAGCAGCCTAGACGGGTCCTACGAGCAGTACTTC. It yields the protein CASSLDGSYEQYF. Supplemented by reference TRBV11-2 and TRBJ2-7, the full variable domain reads EAGVAQSPRYKIIEKRQSVAFWCNPISGHATLYWYQQILGQGPKLLIQFQNNGVVDDSQLPKDRFSAERLKGVDSTLKIQPAKLEDSAVYLCASSLDGSYEQYFGPGTRLTVT.